Listed below are T cell receptor beta chains from one sample, sequenced in a study of cytomegalovirus exposure and HLA in healthy donors. Measured with immunoSEQ multiplex PCR; TCRdb has only the in-frame clones, and not every one. Of about 92,000 clones detected, 69% appear once; the ten largest clones hold roughly 2.7%. Sequencing was done on a sample of PBMCs. The receptor source for this set is a man in his fifties in good health and CMV-seronegative. Both conserved end residues are part of each CDR3.

>TRBV6-1
CASSREGTQAFF
>TRBV5-4
CASSSLFGRMKEDSPLHF
>TRBV28
CASSSTGFYGYTF
>TRBV28
CASRPGQGNQPQHF
>TRBV19
CASSKWTGAYEQYF
>TRBV12-5
CASGFPSRLAGGETQYF
>TRBV25-1
CASSGGIIAGEREQFF
>TRBV27
CASIPGREKLFF
>TRBV30
CAWSVGGGYTF
>TRBV27
CASMTGTGNEQYF
>TRBV2
CASSGEDRTEAFF
>TRBV7-2
CASIPGRGPYNEQFF
>TRBV4-2
CASSVPGQDQETQYF
>TRBV7-9
CASRQGNQPQHF
>TRBV18
CASSWPSGRQETQYF
>TRBV4-3
CASSQEGQTYNEQFF
>TRBV5-1
CASSLSGGTQYF
>TRBV5-6
CASSLISGKYEQYF
>TRBV10-3
CAISVQTSDNSPLHF
>TRBV4-2
CASSQTGSSYEQYF
>TRBV7-2
CASSLTREGKLFF
>TRBV13
CASSSSELAVDTQYF
>TRBV30
CAWILAESYGYTF
>TRBV11-2
CASSLDLSYGYTF
>TRBV7-9
CASSKKNSGDTGELFF
>TRBV11-3
CASSPSGFYNEQFF
>TRBV5-5
CASSLGDSGRTDTQYF
>TRBV7-9
CASSRTGELDSPLHF
>TRBV29-1
CSVETAGNTIYF
>TRBV10-3
CAISIQGGQETQYF
>TRBV7-9
CASSLGTGLEKLFF
>TRBV7-8
CASSPQVPTQGANTEAFF
>TRBV30
CAWSSGLAGGDTQYF
>TRBV30
CAWSMELADQQFF
>TRBV4-3
CASSQRDRAAEKLFF
>TRBV6-6
CASSAQYNSPLHF
>TRBV10-3
CAIRLDREVYSPLHF
>TRBV6-1
CASSDRGRSGNTIYF
>TRBV7-2
CASSSLQGSPLHF
>TRBV19
CASSSGTSGYNEQFF
>TRBV27
CASRHRGLETQYF
>TRBV11-2
CASSLVQVVYNSPLHF
>TRBV4-2
CASSQDAHRANTGELFF
>TRBV6-5
CASSYGGLGEQFF
>TRBV15
CATSRAQNHQETQYF
>TRBV7-9
CASSLSLDSQTQYF
>TRBV27
CASSLAGGQGIYSPLHF
>TRBV4-1
CASSRNGVEQFF
>TRBV28
CASSRQAGQPQHF
>TRBV11-2
CASSLLAGVDTGELFF
>TRBV28
CASNQINYGYTF
>TRBV6-1
CASSDTGRVVGAEAFF
>TRBV7-2
CASSGTVNEKLFF
>TRBV13
CASSLRRSSGNTIYF